These 10 T cell receptor beta chains were sequenced from one sample in a study of cytomegalovirus exposure and HLA in healthy donors. Researchers ran the PCR with 60 Vbeta and 13 Jbeta primers. The repertoire was sequenced with immunoSEQ multiplex PCR; TCRdb's copy has only in-frame clones and lacks some. Of about 150,000 clones in the sample, 80% were seen once. The sample comprised PBMCs. These receptors were taken from a man aged 30 to 39 in good health and CMV-seropositive.

This clone was observed a single time. The chain couples TRBV5-6 to TRBJ1-6; D unclear. This CDR3 is built from 16 residues. V lost 2 bases, J lost 0 bases, and 9 bases lay in between. Germline values: CDR1 SGHDT, CDR2 YYEEEE. CDR3 amino acids: CASSLDGSSYNSPLHF. The CDR3 nucleotides read TGTGCCAGCAGCTTAGACGGGAGCTCCTATAATTCACCCCTCCACTTT.

This clone was seen only a few times. The V gene is TRBV7-9, the J gene TRBJ2-1; 12 nucleotides line up with TRBD2. V lost 5 bases to trimming and J lost 3 bases; unmatched junction nucleotides: 8. Germline loops: CDR1 SEHNR, CDR2 FQNEAQ (reference sequence). The CDR3 is 17 amino acids. In DNA form, the CDR3 reads TGTGCCAGCAGCCAAACCGGGACTAGCGGGCTCTACAATGAGCAGTTCTTC. This translates into CASSQTGTSGLYNEQFF. Looking up the rest from reference TRBV7-9 and TRBJ2-1 gives the full variable domain: DTGVSQNPRHKITKRGQNVTFRCDPISEHNRLYWYRQTLGQGPEFLTYFQNEAQLEKSRLLSDRFSAERPKGSFSTLEIQRTEQGDSAMYLCASSQTGTSGLYNEQFFGPGTRLTVL.

The J gene is TRBJ2-5, the V gene TRBV5-5; 7 nucleotides align to TRBD2. TRBJ2-7 matches the DNA end more closely, so the J call is doubtful. CDR1 and CDR2 (germline): SGHKS, YYEKEE (reference sequence). This CDR3 has 16 residues. CDR3 sequence (DNA): TGTGCCAGCAGCTTGGATTGGACTAGGGCCCCCTACGAGCAGTACTTC. This translates into CASSLDWTRAPYEQYF.

The chain is built from TRBV19 and TRBJ2-1, with TRBD1 as a possible D gene (5 bases). Germline CDR1 LNHDA, CDR2 SQIVND (reference sequence). The CDR3 extends over 14 amino acids. V was shortened by 6 bases and J by 6 bases, with 15 bases between the two germline ends. For the CDR3, the DNA is TGTGCCAGTAGGGACAAGACGGTGGTCAATGAGCAGTTCTTC. Its protein is CASRDKTVVNEQFF.

This clone has a single count. In nucleotides, the CDR3 is TGTGCCAGCAGACCTCTAGCGGGAGGGCGGGACTACGAGCAGTACTTC. Its protein is CASRPLAGGRDYEQYF. This chain uses TRBV11-2 with TRBJ2-7, with TRBD2 matching over 12 bases. The CDR3 totals 16 residues. V lost 6 bases to trimming and J lost 3 bases; unmatched junction nucleotides: 9. Germline V CDR1 and CDR2: SGHAT, FQNNGV.

V gene TRBV9 combines with J gene TRBJ2-1; a weak D match, TRBD2 (6 bases). V dropped 5 bases and J dropped 8 bases, with 14 bases sitting between them. The CDR3 consists of 13 residues. Looked up from germline, CDR1 is SGDLS and CDR2 is YYNGEE. The DNA for the CDR3 is TGTGCCAGCAGTCTTCGGGGGTATGATGAGCAGTTCTTC. This translates into CASSLRGYDEQFF.

The gene calls are TRBV5-6 and TRBJ1-5; D possibly corresponds to TRBD1 (5 bases). Trimming shortened V by 0 bases and J by 0 bases, and 10 bases separated the two germline ends. This CDR3 is 16 amino acids long. The germline gives CDR1 SGHDT, CDR2 YYEEEE. The CDR3 loop is CASSLGVGVSNQPQHF. For the CDR3, the DNA is TGTGCCAGCAGCTTGGGGGTAGGGGTTAGCAATCAGCCCCAGCATTTT.

This clone has only one observation. This chain uses TRBV7-8 with TRBJ2-3; D gene uncertain. CDR3 length equals 15 residues. V was cut by 1 base and J by 0 bases, with 8 bases left in between. The V gene's germline CDR1 is SGHVS and CDR2 FQNEAQ. Written as DNA, the CDR3 is TGTGCCAGCAGCTTAGGAGGCACCAGCACAGATACGCAGTATTTT. Translated: CASSLGGTSTDTQYF. Full variable domain (remainder filled in from reference TRBV7-8 and TRBJ2-3): GAGVSQSPRYKVAKRGQDVALRCDPISGHVSLFWYQQALGQGPEFLTYFQNEAQLDKSGLPSDRFFAERPEGSVSTLKIQRTQQEDSAVYLCASSLGGTSTDTQYFGPGTRLTVL.

The chain is built from TRBV4-1 and TRBJ2-1; D remains ambiguous. Germline CDR1 is MGHRA and CDR2 is YSYEKL. Deletions cut 4 bases from V and 7 bases from J, with 8 bases between. The CDR3 spans 12 residues. CDR3 bases: TGCGCCAGCAGCCCCGGGTGGAATGAGCAGTTCTTC. Protein sequence: CASSPGWNEQFF.

Remarks on this clone: The junction departs from germline at one end; a sequencing error may be responsible. The chain uses TRBV7-9 and TRBJ1-1; 7 bases map to TRBD1. Germline V lookup: CDR1 SEHNR, CDR2 FQNEAQ (reference sequence). CDR3 length: 15 amino acids. CDR3 DNA: TGTTCCAGCAGCTTCTCGACAGGGTTCGGCACTGAAGCTTTCTTT. It encodes CSSSFSTGFGTEAFF.